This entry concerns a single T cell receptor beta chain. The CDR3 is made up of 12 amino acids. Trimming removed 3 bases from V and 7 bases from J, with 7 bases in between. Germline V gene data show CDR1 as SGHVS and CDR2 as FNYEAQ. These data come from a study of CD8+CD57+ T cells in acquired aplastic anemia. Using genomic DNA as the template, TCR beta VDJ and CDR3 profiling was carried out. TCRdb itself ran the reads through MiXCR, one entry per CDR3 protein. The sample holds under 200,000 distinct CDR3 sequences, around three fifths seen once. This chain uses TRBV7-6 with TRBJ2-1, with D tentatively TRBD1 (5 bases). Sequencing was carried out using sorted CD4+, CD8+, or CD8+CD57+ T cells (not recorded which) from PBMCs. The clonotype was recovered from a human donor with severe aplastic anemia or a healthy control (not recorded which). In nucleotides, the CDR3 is TGTGCCAGCAGCTTGACAGAGAATGAGCAGTTCTTC. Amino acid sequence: CASSLTENEQFF.